The rows below give T cell receptor beta chains drawn from one sample of a study of T cell clones after liver transplantation. Produced via immunoSEQ multiplex PCR; TCRdb's table is partial and in-frame only. The repertoire holds tens of thousands of clones, with around four fifths as singletons. The sample here was CD4+ T cells from blood, taken at the 22-month timepoint. These receptors all stem from a human patient who received a liver transplant. Some T cells may be provided by the graft donor. CDR3s include the opening cysteine and the closing phenylalanine or tryptophan. The D gene is left open where the match is weak. Where a row states a size, it is once, few, many or the class of an expanded clone; other rows omit it.

TRBJ1-1 TRBD1 TRBV19 NA TGTGCCAGTAGAAGATCGACAGGGGCCGTAGACGCTTTCTTT CASRRSTGAVDAFF
TRBJ2-5 NA TRBV7-9 NA TGTGCCAGCAGCCCCCGTCTGGGGGAAGAGACCCAGTACTTC CASSPRLGEETQYF
TRBJ2-2 TRBD1 TRBV5-4 NA TGTGCCAGCAGCCCCAGGACAGGGGAAAACACCGGGGAGCTGTTTTTT CASSPRTGENTGELFF
TRBJ2-2 TRBD2 TRBV30 NA TGTGCCTGTACTAGCGGGGATACAAACACCGGGGAGCTGTTTTTT CACTSGDTNTGELFF
TRBJ1-4 NA TRBV6-1 NA TGTGCCAGCAGTGAAGAGGGAGTGGGGGGCGGTTTT CASSEEGVGGGF
TRBJ2-1 NA TRBV25-1 few TGTGCCAGCAGTGACCGACTAGTAAAGGAGCAGTTCTTC CASSDRLVKEQFF
TRBJ2-7 NA TRBV18 few TGTGCCAGCTCACATACCGGGACAACCTCAACCTACGAGCAGTACTTC CASSHTGTTSTYEQYF
TRBJ2-1 TRBD1 TRBV7-9 NA TGTGCCACTTCACCCGGGACAGGGGTTTACAATGAGCAGTTCTTC CATSPGTGVYNEQFF
TRBJ2-7 NA TRBV19 NA TGTGCCAGTACCCAGGACCGCGCAACCTACGAGCAGTACTTC CASTQDRATYEQYF
TRBJ2-5 NA TRBV19 NA TGTGCCAGTAGTATAGAGGGTTTGAAGACCCAGTACTTC CASSIEGLKTQYF
TRBJ1-3 NA TRBV11-2 once TGTGCCAGCAGATCTCCAGGGGCTTCCGGAAACACCATATATTTT CASRSPGASGNTIYF
TRBJ2-2 NA TRBV27 NA TGTGCCAGCAGGACATCGGGAGTATGGACCGGGGAGCTGTTTTTT CASRTSGVWTGELFF
TRBJ1-5 NA TRBV5-6 NA TGTGCCAGCAGCCAACGACAGCACCTTCGGCCCCAGCATTTT CASSQRQHLRPQHF
TRBJ2-1 TRBD1 TRBV7-9 NA TGTGCCAGCAGCCTATCACGGACAGGGGGCAACAATGAGCAGTTCTTC CASSLSRTGGNNEQFF
TRBJ1-5 NA TRBV28 NA TGTGCCAGCAGTTCCGGGACACTTTTCAATCAGCCCCAGCATTTT CASSSGTLFNQPQHF
TRBJ2-3 TRBD1 TRBV14 NA TGTGCCAGCAGCCGATTTTCAGGGACAGAAACAGATACGCAGTATTTT CASSRFSGTETDTQYF
TRBJ2-2 NA TRBV2 NA TGTGCCACAGAGACAAGACGGCTCGGGGAGCTGTTTTTT CATETRRLGELFF
TRBJ1-6 TRBD1 TRBV7-9 NA TGTGCCAGCAGTCCCCGACAGGGTTGGGATTCACCCCTCCACTTT CASSPRQGWDSPLHF
TRBJ2-7 NA TRBV15 once TGTGCCACCAGCAGAGATTTCCGGTCCTACGAGCAGTACTTC CATSRDFRSYEQYF
TRBJ1-6 TRBD1 TRBV2 NA TGTGCCAGCAGTTCGACAGGGGGCGTATTATCACCCCTCCACTTT CASSSTGGVLSPLHF
TRBJ2-2 NA TRBV18 NA TGTGCCAGCTCACCATCGGTAAACGGGGAGCTGTTTTTT CASSPSVNGELFF
TRBJ1-1 NA TRBV14 NA TGTGCCAGCAGCCAAGAGCCCAGGGGAAACACTGAAGCTTTCTTT CASSQEPRGNTEAFF
TRBJ1-6 NA TRBV7-2 few TGTGCCAGCAGCTTAGAAACCTTTTCACCCCTCCACTTT CASSLETFSPLHF
TRBJ2-5 TRBD2 TRBV7-2 many TGTGCCAGCAGCTTGTGGGCGGGAGGCCAAGAGACCCAGTACTTC CASSLWAGGQETQYF
TRBJ2-2 NA TRBV5-1 NA TGCGCCAGCAGCCCGCCGGCGGCCGGGGAGCTGTTTTTT CASSPPAAGELFF
TRBJ2-7 NA TRBV30 NA TGTGCCTGGAGTGTGATGGGCCAGGGAAGCCCCTACGAGCAGTACTTC CAWSVMGQGSPYEQYF
TRBJ2-2 NA TRBV5-6 NA TGTGCCAGCAGCTTGGACACGGACACCGGGGAGCTGTTTTTT CASSLDTDTGELFF
TRBJ2-7 TRBD1 TRBV7-3 NA TGTGCCAGCAGCTTAAGCCGGGACAGGGGTTACGAGCAGTACTTC CASSLSRDRGYEQYF
TRBJ1-5 NA TRBV6-5 once TGTGCCAGCAGGGCCACAGGGCATCAGCCCCAGCATTTT CASRATGHQPQHF
TRBJ1-3 TRBD1 TRBV7-2 NA TGTGCCAGCAGCTCAGGACAGGGTCCTGGAAACACCATATATTTT CASSSGQGPGNTIYF
TRBJ2-7 TRBD2 TRBV6-5 few TGTGCCAGCAGTTACCTCGGACTAGGGTCCTACGAGCAGTACTTC CASSYLGLGSYEQYF
TRBJ1-1 TRBD1 TRBV6-1 NA TGTGCCAGCAGTGAGAGGGGGACAGGGGTCACTGAAGCTTTCTTT CASSERGTGVTEAFF
TRBJ2-1 NA TRBV4-2 NA TGTGCCAGCAGCCTACTGATGGGGGCCTACAATGAGCAGTTCTTC CASSLLMGAYNEQFF
TRBJ2-5 TRBD2 TRBV5-4 NA TGTGCCAGCAGCTTGGTATGGCGGGGGGAAGGAGAGACCCAGTACTTC CASSLVWRGEGETQYF
TRBJ2-1 NA TRBV11-2 NA TGTGCCAGCAGCACCAGAGGGGGGGCCATGACAAATGAGCAGTTCTTC CASSTRGGAMTNEQFF
TRBJ1-1 NA TRBV7-9 NA TGTGCCAGCAGCTTATTCAGTTCCCCCATTTACACTGAAGCTTTCTTT CASSLFSSPIYTEAFF
TRBJ1-1 TRBD1 TRBV10-3 once TGTGCCATCAGTGGGATGACAGGGAACGCCACTGAAGCTTTCTTT CAISGMTGNATEAFF
TRBJ1-2 TRBD1 TRBV19 NA TGTGCCACTAGAATCTCGACAGGGGAGTATGGCTACACCTTC CATRISTGEYGYTF
TRBJ2-7 TRBD1 TRBV2 once TGTGCCAGCAGGCGACAGGGTAGCTCCTACGAGCAGTACTTC CASRRQGSSYEQYF
TRBJ2-5 TRBD2 TRBV19 NA TGTGCCAGTACCCTAGGACTAGCGGGATGGGAGACCCAGTACTTC CASTLGLAGWETQYF
TRBJ1-2 NA TRBV7-9 few TGTGCCAGCAGCTTAGGCTCAGACTATGGCTACACCTTC CASSLGSDYGYTF
TRBJ1-5 NA TRBV27 NA TGTGCCAGCAGTTTAGACCCCCGGGCCCGCAATCAGCCCCAGCATTTT CASSLDPRARNQPQHF
TRBJ2-3 TRBD2 TRBV11-2 NA TGTGCCAGCAGCTTAGATCCGACTAGCGAGACGCAGTATTTT CASSLDPTSETQYF
TRBJ2-1 TRBD1 TRBV7-8 once TGTGCCAGCAGACCCGCCGGGACAGGACACAATGAGCAGTTCTTC CASRPAGTGHNEQFF
TRBJ2-3 TRBD2 TRBV5-1 NA TGCGCCAGCAGCTCCCGGACTAGCGGGCGGACAGATACGCAGTATTTT CASSSRTSGRTDTQYF
TRBJ2-5 NA TRBV2 NA TGTGCCGGAGCCGGGTCCAGGGATAGGAAGACCCAGTACTTC CAGAGSRDRKTQYF